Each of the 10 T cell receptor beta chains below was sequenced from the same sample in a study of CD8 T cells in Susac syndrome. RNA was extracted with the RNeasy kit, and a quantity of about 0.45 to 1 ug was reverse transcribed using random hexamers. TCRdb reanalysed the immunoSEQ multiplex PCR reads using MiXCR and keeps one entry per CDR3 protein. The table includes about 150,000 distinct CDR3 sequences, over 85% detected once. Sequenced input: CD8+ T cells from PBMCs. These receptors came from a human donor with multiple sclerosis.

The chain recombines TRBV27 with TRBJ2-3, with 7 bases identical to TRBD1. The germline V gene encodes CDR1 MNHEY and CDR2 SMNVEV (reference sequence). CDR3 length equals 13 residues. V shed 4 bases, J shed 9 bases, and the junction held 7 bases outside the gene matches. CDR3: CASSYYRGETQYF. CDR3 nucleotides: TGTGCCAGCAGTTATTACAGGGGTGAAACGCAGTATTTT.

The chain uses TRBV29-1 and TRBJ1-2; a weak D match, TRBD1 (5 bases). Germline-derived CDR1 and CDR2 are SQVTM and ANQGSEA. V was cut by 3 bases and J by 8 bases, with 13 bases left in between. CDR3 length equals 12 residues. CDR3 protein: CSVDGPKGGYTF. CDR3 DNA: TGCAGCGTTGACGGCCCTAAGGGGGGCTACACCTTC.

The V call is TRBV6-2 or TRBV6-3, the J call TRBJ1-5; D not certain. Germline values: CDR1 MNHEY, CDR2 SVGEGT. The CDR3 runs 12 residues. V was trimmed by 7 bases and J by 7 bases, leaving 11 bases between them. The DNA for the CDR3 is TGTGCCAGCAACCAAAAGGGCCAGCCCCAGCATTTT. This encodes CASNQKGQPQHF.

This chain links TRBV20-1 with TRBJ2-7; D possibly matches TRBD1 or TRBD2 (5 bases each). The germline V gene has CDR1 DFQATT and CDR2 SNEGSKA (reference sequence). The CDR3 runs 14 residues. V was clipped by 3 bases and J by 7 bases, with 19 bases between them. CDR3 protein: CSASSSINRREQYF. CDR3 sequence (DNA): TGCAGTGCTAGCTCTTCCATCAACAGGAGGGAGCAGTACTTC.

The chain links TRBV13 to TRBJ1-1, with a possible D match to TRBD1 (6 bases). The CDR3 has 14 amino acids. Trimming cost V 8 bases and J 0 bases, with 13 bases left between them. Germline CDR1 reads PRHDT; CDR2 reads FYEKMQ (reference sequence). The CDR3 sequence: CASEDSLMNTEAFF. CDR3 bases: TGTGCCAGCGAGGACAGCCTCATGAACACTGAAGCTTTCTTT.

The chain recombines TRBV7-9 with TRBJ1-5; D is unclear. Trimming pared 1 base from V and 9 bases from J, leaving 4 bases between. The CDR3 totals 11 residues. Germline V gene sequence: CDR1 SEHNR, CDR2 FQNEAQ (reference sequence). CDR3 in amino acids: CASSLVGPQHF. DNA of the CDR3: TGTGCCAGCAGCTTAGTAGGGCCCCAGCATTTT. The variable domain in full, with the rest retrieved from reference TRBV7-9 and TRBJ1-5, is DTGVSQNPRHKITKRGQNVTFRCDPISEHNRLYWYRQTLGQGPEFLTYFQNEAQLEKSRLLSDRFSAERPKGSFSTLEIQRTEQGDSAMYLCASSLVGPQHFGDGTRLSIL.

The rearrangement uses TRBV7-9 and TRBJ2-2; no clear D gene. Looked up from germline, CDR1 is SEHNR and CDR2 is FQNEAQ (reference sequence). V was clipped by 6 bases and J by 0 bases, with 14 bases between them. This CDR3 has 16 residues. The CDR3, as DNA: TGTGCCAGCAGTTCCTGGGCAGTTTCGAACACCGGGGAGCTGTTTTTT. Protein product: CASSSWAVSNTGELFF.

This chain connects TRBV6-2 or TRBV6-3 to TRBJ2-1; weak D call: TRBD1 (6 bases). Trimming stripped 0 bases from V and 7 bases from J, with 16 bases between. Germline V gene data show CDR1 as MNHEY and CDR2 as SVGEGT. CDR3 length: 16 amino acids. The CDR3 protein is CASSYSAGARGNEQFF. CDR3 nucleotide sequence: TGTGCCAGCAGTTACTCGGCAGGGGCGCGAGGGAATGAGCAGTTCTTC.

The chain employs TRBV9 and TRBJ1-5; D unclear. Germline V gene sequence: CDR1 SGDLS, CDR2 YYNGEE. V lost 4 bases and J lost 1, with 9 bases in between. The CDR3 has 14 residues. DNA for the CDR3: TGTGCCAGCAGCTCGGAGCCGAGCAATCAGCCCCAGCATTTT. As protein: CASSSEPSNQPQHF.

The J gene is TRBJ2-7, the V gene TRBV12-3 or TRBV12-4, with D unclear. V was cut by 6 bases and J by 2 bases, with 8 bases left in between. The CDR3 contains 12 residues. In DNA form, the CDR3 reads TGTGCCAGCAGCCCGGAGCCCTACGAGCAGTACTTC. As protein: CASSPEPYEQYF.